The clone carrying this T cell receptor (beta chain) came up many times. Its antigen is not known. This sample stems from a study of human T cells and chemical hapten exposure. Study as a whole: The scalp of each patient received a weekly diphenylcyclopropenone dose for the full approximately 26-week study. Alopecia universalis, totalis or areata was present in patients who were mostly female. General study findings and limits: The count of PT1 expanded TCRs correlated positively with patch test score.

Regarding time point: patch test 3, about 24 weeks after DPC sensitization. Sample treatment: therapeutic diphenylcyclopropenone sensitization with weekly scalp DPC. Unique molecular identifiers were affixed to discrete cDNA molecules within the library. Via MiXCR, TCRdb re-called the RACE reads, giving one row per CDR3 protein. The sample has about 90,000 distinct CDR3 sequences; approximately 11% are singletons. Sequenced material: whole blood, taken in connection with sensitization to the hapten diphenylcyclopropenone (DPC). The sequence was collected from a woman aged 25 to 39 with alopecia areata. Some clones in this sample may be carry-over from other donors' samples.

CDR3 amino acids: CASSLGTGGQNIQYF. As DNA, the CDR3 is TGCGCCAGCAGCTTGGGGACAGGGGGCCAAAACATTCAGTACTTC. This sequence joins TRBV5-1 and TRBJ2-4, with 11 bases fitting TRBD1. The trim removed 0 bases at V and 5 bases at J, leaving 1 base unmatched. This CDR3 is built from 15 residues. CDR1 is SGHRS and CDR2 is YFSETQ in the germline V gene.